Listed here are 9 T cell receptor beta chains from one sample, sequenced in a study of T cells in Graves' hyperthyroidism and ophthalmopathy. Regions amplified from RNA transcripts were the TCR beta CDR3 regions. RT-PCR in the first round (using the HTBI primer set) targeted the TCR CDR3. TCRdb passed the multiplex PCR reads through MiXCR, listing each CDR3 protein once. The table shows around 300,000 distinct CDR3 sequences, with 14% occurring only once. Sequenced input: blood. The receptor source for this set is a woman aged 25-40 years with Graves' hyperthyroidism.

This clonotype was counted many times. The CDR3 bases are TGTGCCAGCAGTACAGACACCGGGGGAACGCGGCCTAGCACAGATACGCAGTATTTT. It encodes CASSTDTGGTRPSTDTQYF. This chain connects TRBV6-8 to TRBJ2-3; possibly TRBD2 for D (6 bases). Germline V gene data show CDR1 as MNHGY and CDR2 as SAAAGT. The length of the CDR3 is 19 residues. V lost 5 bases, J lost 0 bases, and 24 bases lay in between.

This clonotype was seen more than once but under ten times. The chain employs TRBV3-1 and TRBJ1-4, with D perhaps matching TRBD1 (5 bases). From germline, CDR1 is LGHDT and CDR2 YNNKEL (reference sequence). The CDR3 consists of 15 residues. V lost 4 bases and J 4 bases, leaving 13 bases between the germline ends. The chain's CDR3 is CASSPRGDGNEKLFF. In DNA form, the CDR3 reads TGTGCCAGCAGCCCCCGAGGGGACGGTAATGAAAAACTGTTTTTT.

The rearrangement links TRBV7-9 to TRBJ2-1, with D unresolved. The CDR3 loop spans 14 amino acids. V was shortened by 1 base and J by 9 bases, with 13 bases between the two germline ends. The germline CDR1 and CDR2 sequences are SEHNR and FQNEAQ (reference sequence). The CDR3 bases are TGTGCCAGCAGCTTAGTAGGCCGGCCCCGTGAGCAGTTCTTC. It specifies CASSLVGRPREQFF.

About this clonotype: The conserved final phenylalanine or tryptophan is absent from the CDR3, which likely points to a read error. The V gene is TRBV7-9, the J gene TRBJ1-2; 7 nucleotides line up with TRBD1. The CDR3 has 16 amino acids. Germline-derived CDR1 and CDR2 are SEHNR and FQNEAQ (reference sequence). With 5 bases clipped from V and 0 bases from J, the junction kept 9 bases outside the gene matches. The CDR3 sequence: CASSSAGGPANYGYTL. In DNA form, the CDR3 reads TGTGCCAGCAGCAGCGCAGGGGGACCCGCTAACTATGGCTACACCCTC.

This clonotype occurred a few times. The chain has TRBV11-2 and TRBJ2-7, with D possibly being TRBD1 or TRBD2 (5 bases each). Germline CDR1 SGHAT, CDR2 FQNNGV. The V end was cut by 1 base, the J end by 2 bases, with 12 bases between. This CDR3 spans 15 amino acids. The CDR3 DNA reads TGTGCCAGCAGCTTAGGTGGGACCTTCACCTACGAGCAGTACTTC. This encodes CASSLGGTFTYEQYF.

The gene calls are TRBV6-1 and TRBJ1-2; D is unresolved. V was pared by 6 bases and J by 5 bases, with 13 bases between. The CDR3 is 13 amino acids. In germline, CDR1 is MNHNS, CDR2 SASEGT. CDR3 amino acids: CASRHKVWYGYTF. In DNA form, the CDR3 reads TGTGCCAGCAGACACAAAGTCTGGTATGGCTACACCTTC.

The table lists this clonotype with a few counts. The chain uses TRBV7-9 and TRBJ2-5; D may correspond to TRBD1 or TRBD2 (5 bases each). The V end lost 5 bases, the J end lost 5 bases, and 24 bases lay between the germline ends. The V gene's germline CDR1 is SEHNR and CDR2 FQNEAQ (reference sequence). The CDR3 loop spans 17 amino acids. CDR3 protein: CASSPARTGTVVETQYF. The DNA for the CDR3 is TGTGCCAGCAGCCCCGCTCGGACCGGGACGGTGGTTGAGACCCAGTACTTC.

The table lists this clonotype with many counts. This chain connects TRBV6-5 to TRBJ1-1; a weak D match, TRBD1 (5 bases). Germline V gene data show CDR1 as MNHEY and CDR2 as SVGAGI. V was trimmed by 2 bases and J by 3 bases, leaving 16 bases between them. The CDR3 has 16 residues. The CDR3: CASSYDPGRADTEAFF. CDR3 DNA: TGTGCCAGCAGTTACGACCCGGGACGGGCTGACACTGAAGCTTTCTTT.

This clonotype was recorded many times. The J gene is TRBJ1-5, the V gene TRBV28; D is uncertain. This CDR3 has 12 residues. CDR1 and CDR2 (germline): MDHEN, SYDVKM. V was cut by 6 bases and J by 2 bases, with 5 bases left in between. This chain's CDR3 is CASRVGNQPQHF. The DNA for the CDR3 is TGTGCCAGCAGGGTGGGCAATCAGCCCCAGCATTTT.